This TCR beta chain was captured in a study of blood T cell repertoires in COVID-19 (dated by TCRdb to 2020 to 2022). Regarding the research as a whole: Samples from collaborators originated in the United States, Italy and Spain and spanned both the acute and convalescent phases of COVID-19. Subjects who had been exposed to COVID-19, were actively infected with it, or had recovered from it provided the deeply sampled blood TCRbeta repertoires that made up the dataset. The material from the prospective study consisted of cDNA or gDNA derived from T cells, B-cell-depleted T cells, or PBMCs. Samples were obtained from the ongoing ImmuneRACE study (first 160 participants) and from 1,254 subjects provided by 6 global collaborators. Nearly every sample came with metadata listing a de-identified subject ID, COVID-19 status, age in years and sex. Where available, HLA class I and class II types were taken from metadata supplied by the sample provider and were not determined by assay-based typing. The repertoires were released in a freely available public database meant as a resource for research on the immune response to SARS-CoV-2. Broader findings and caveats from the paper: Clinical and demographic metadata were provided uncurated, with the amount varying by source and participant.

CDR1 and CDR2 are read off the germline V gene as SGDLS and YYNGEE. V sheds 2 bases and J sheds 2 bases, leaving 13 bases between their ends. The CDR3, cysteine through phenylalanine, is 15 amino acids long. The entry retains the CDR3 DNA only, 45 bases that are in frame from base 1. Only one count was recorded for this clone. Its antigen is still unknown. Per-base qualities were not stored, and no clone one base away is much larger. TCRbeta CDR3 regions were amplified from genomic DNA using the immunoSEQ Assay, a bias-controlled multiplex PCR. In the original analysis: Within the assay, amplification of reference gene primers was used to estimate how many nucleated cells each sample contained. To quantify the absolute abundance of each unique TCRbeta CDR3 rearrangement, sequence reads were collapsed and filtered. Productive Simpson clonality was computed per sample as the square root of Simpson's diversity index over productive rearrangements. Here the immuneACCESS table is served through TCRdb, limited to in-frame sequences with V and J called. Missing clones are a known gap in these copies; in checked studies unresolved V genes cover under half, and the rest lacks a known reason. V, J and clone size are taken as reported in that table, and D and trimming were inferred from the DNA itself. Present in this sample are over 50,000 clones, approximately 83% of which were seen just once. The top ten clonotypes cover roughly 15% of the sample.

Each collaborating institution followed its own protocols to collect whole blood in K2EDTA tubes. For TCRbeta analysis, collaborator samples were shipped as frozen whole blood, as isolated PBMCs, or as DNA extracted from either sample type. The rearrangement combines TRBV9 with TRBJ2-5; TRBD1 could be the D gene, as 5 bases match. This clonotype was sampled from a human donor in a cohort sampled during active COVID-19. Sequences were obtained from peripheral blood. The nucleotide sequence is given as TGTGCCAGCAGCGTCTTCCAGGGCCTACAAGAGACCCAGTACTTC. Protein translation: CASSVFQGLQETQYF.